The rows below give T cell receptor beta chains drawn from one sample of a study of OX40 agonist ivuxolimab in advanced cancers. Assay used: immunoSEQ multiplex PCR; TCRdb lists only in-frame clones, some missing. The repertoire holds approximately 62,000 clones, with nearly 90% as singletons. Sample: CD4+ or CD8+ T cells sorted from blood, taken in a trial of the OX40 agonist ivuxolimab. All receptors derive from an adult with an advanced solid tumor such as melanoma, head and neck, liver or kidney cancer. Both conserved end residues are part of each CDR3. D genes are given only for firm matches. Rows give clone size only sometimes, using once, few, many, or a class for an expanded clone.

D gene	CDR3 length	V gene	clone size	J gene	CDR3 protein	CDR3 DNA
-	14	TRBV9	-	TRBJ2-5	CASSVGPAQETQYF	TGTGCCAGCAGCGTAGGCCCGGCCCAAGAGACCCAGTACTTC
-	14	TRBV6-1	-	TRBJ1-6	CASRKQGFNSPLHF	TGTGCCAGCAGGAAACAGGGATTCAATTCACCCCTCCACTTT
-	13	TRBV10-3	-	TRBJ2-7	CALRADGYYEQYF	TGTGCCTTACGAGCTGACGGTTACTACGAGCAGTACTTC
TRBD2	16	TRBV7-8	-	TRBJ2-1	CASSLAYGLDYNEQFF	TGTGCCAGCAGCTTAGCGTATGGACTAGACTACAATGAGCAGTTCTTC
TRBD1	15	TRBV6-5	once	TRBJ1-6	CASSVGTEHNSPLHF	TGTGCCAGCAGTGTAGGGACAGAACATAATTCACCCCTCCACTTT
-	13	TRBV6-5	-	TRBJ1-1	CASSRHGNTEAFF	TGTGCCAGCAGTCGTCACGGGAACACTGAAGCTTTCTTT
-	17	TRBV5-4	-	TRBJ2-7	CASSFSGGAVISYEQYF	TGTGCCAGCAGCTTTAGTGGGGGAGCCGTAATTTCCTACGAGCAGTACTTC
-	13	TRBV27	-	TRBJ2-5	CASSSHGEETQYF	TGTGCCAGCAGTTCCCATGGCGAAGAGACCCAGTACTTC
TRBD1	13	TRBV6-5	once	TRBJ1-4	CASKEDRFEKLFF	TGTGCCAGCAAAGAGGACAGGTTTGAAAAACTGTTTTTT
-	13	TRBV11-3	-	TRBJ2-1	CASSLREGVEQFF	TGTGCCAGCAGCTTACGGGAAGGCGTTGAGCAGTTCTTC
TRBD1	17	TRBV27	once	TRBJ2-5	CASSTGTGMRGKETQYF	TGTGCCAGCAGCACAGGGACAGGGATGAGGGGAAAAGAGACCCAGTACTTC
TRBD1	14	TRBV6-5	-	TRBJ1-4	CASSRDRGGEKLFF	TGTGCCAGCAGTCGGGACAGGGGAGGTGAAAAACTGTTTTTT
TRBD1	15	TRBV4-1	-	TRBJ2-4	CASSQGTGGYNIQYF	TGCGCCAGCAGCCAGGGGACAGGGGGGTATAACATTCAGTACTTC
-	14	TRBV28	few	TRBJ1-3	CASSLEAAGNTIYF	TGTGCCAGCAGTTTAGAAGCAGCTGGAAACACCATATATTTT
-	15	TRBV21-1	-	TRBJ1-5	CASSKLGQGGQPQHF	TGTGCCAGCAGCAAACTCGGCCAGGGTGGTCAGCCCCAGCATTTT
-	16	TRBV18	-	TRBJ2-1	CASSPPGAGKNNEQFF	TGTGCCAGCTCACCACCCGGGGCAGGGAAGAACAATGAGCAGTTCTTC
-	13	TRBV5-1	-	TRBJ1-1	CASTLGGTFEAFF	TGCGCCAGCACCCTGGGGGGGACCTTTGAAGCTTTCTTT
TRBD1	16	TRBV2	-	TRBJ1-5	CASSELATGLGQPQHF	TGTGCCAGCAGTGAACTTGCGACAGGGCTAGGTCAGCCCCAGCATTTT
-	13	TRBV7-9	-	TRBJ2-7	CASSLSGSYEQYF	TGTGCCAGCAGCTTATCGGGGTCCTACGAGCAGTACTTC
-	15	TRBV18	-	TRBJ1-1	CASSPGVGLNTEAFF	TGTGCCAGCTCACCGGGGGTGGGGCTGAACACTGAAGCTTTCTTT
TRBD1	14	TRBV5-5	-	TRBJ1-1	CASSLKSGGTEAFF	TGTGCCAGCAGCTTGAAATCAGGGGGAACTGAAGCTTTCTTT
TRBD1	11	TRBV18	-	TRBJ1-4	CASSMDRELFF	TGTGCCAGCTCAATGGACAGGGAACTGTTTTTT
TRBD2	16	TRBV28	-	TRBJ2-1	CASSLYRASGYNEQFF	TGTGCCAGCAGTTTGTATAGGGCTAGCGGGTATAATGAGCAGTTCTTC
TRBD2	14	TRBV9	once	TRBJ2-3	CASSPSGSTDTQYF	TGTGCCAGCAGCCCTAGCGGGAGTACAGATACGCAGTATTTT
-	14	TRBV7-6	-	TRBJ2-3	CASSFDHSTDTQYF	TGTGCCAGCAGCTTCGACCATAGCACAGATACGCAGTATTTT
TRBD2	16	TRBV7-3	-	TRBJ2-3	CASSLSASGTPDTQYF	TGTGCCAGCAGCTTAAGTGCTAGCGGGACTCCAGATACGCAGTATTTT
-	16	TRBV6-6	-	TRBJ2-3	CASSRRDVDSTDTQYF	TGTGCCAGCAGTCGCCGGGACGTTGATAGCACAGATACGCAGTATTTT
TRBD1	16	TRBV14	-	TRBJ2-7	CASSQVLGQLFYEQYF	TGTGCCAGCAGCCAAGTTCTGGGACAGCTCTTCTACGAGCAGTACTTC
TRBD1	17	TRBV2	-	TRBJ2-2	CASSLTQGTVNTGELFF	TGTGCCAGCAGTCTTACTCAGGGGACAGTGAACACCGGGGAGCTGTTTTTT
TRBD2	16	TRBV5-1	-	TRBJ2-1	CASSGTSGGLYNEQFF	TGCGCCAGCAGCGGGACTAGCGGGGGGCTGTACAATGAGCAGTTCTTC
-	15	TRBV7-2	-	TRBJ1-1	CASSFWGAGNTEAFF	TGTGCCAGCAGCTTTTGGGGGGCCGGGAACACTGAAGCTTTCTTT
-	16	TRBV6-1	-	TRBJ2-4	CASSERTGTVKNIQYF	TGTGCCAGCAGTGAGCGGACCGGGACGGTCAAAAACATTCAGTACTTC
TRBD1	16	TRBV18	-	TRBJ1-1	CASSPSWTGGNTEAFF	TGTGCCAGCTCACCGTCCTGGACAGGAGGGAACACTGAAGCTTTCTTT